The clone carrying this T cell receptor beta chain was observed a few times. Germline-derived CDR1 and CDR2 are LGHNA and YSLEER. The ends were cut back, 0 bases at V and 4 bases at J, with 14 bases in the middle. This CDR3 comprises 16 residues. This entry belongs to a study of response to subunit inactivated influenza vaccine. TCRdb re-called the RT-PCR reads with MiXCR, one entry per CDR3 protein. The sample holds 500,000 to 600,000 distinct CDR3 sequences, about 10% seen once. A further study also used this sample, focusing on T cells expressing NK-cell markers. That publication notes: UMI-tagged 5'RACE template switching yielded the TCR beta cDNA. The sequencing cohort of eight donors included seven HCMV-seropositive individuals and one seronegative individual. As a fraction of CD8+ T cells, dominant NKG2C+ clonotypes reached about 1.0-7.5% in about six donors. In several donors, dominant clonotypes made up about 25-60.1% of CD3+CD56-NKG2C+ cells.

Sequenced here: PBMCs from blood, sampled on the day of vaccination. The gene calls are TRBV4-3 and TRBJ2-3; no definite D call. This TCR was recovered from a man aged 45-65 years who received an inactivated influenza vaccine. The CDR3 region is CASSQERDFPADTQYF. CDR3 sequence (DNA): TGCGCCAGCAGCCAAGAACGCGACTTTCCGGCAGATACGCAGTATTTT.